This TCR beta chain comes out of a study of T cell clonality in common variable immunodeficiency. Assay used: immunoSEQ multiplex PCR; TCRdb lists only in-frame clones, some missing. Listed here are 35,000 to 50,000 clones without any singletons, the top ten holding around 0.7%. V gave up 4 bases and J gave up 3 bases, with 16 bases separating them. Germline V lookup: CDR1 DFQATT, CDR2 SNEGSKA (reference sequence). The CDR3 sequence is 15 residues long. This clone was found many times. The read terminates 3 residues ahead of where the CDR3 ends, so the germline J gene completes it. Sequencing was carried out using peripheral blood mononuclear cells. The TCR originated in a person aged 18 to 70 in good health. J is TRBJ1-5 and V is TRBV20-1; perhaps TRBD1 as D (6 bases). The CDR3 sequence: CSAILGGATNQPQHF. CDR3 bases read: TGCAGTGCTATCCTGGGGGGGGCGACCAATCAGCCC.